Described below is a single TCR beta chain sequence and its context. The source of the sample is a study of CD8 T cells in Susac syndrome. Random hexamers served to reverse transcribe roughly 0.5 to 1 ug RNA. Amplification of TCR beta CDR3 across 54 Vbeta and 13 Jbeta was performed with immunoSEQ multiplex PCR. From the immunoSEQ multiplex PCR reads, TCRdb called clonotypes with MiXCR, one entry per CDR3 protein. Of 110,000 to 150,000 distinct CDR3 sequences detected, nearly 95% appear once; the ten largest clones hold over 0.25%. Negative isolation was used for CD8+ and CD4+ T cells and FACS enrichment for TEMRA cells. This CDR3 is built from 13 residues. V shed 2 bases and J shed 1 base, with 5 bases lying between them. Per the germline V gene, CDR1 is MNHEY and CDR2 is SVGAGI.

The chain joins TRBV6-5 to TRBJ1-2; D gene unclear. Material: CD8+ T cells from PBMCs. The TCR was taken from a human donor in good health. The CDR3: CASSYGNNYGYTF. The CDR3 DNA is TGTGCCAGCAGTTACGGCAATAACTATGGCTACACCTTC.